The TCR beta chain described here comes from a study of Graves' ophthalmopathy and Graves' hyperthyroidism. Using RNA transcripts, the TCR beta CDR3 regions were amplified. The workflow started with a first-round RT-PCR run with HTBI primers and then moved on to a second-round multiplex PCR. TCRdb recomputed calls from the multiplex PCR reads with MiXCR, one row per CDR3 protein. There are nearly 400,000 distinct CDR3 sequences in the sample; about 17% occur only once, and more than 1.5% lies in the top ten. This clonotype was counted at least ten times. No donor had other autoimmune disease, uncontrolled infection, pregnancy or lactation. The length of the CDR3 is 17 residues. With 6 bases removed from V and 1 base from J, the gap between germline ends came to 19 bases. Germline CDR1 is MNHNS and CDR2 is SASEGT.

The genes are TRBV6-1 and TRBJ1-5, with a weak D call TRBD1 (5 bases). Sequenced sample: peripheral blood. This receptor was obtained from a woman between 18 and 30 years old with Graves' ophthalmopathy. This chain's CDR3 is CASSRDLPKGSNQPQHF. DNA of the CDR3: TGTGCCAGCAGCCGTGACCTCCCAAAGGGGAGCAATCAGCCCCAGCATTTT.